One sample yielded the 4 T cell receptor beta chains listed below, sequenced in a study of T cells in Graves' hyperthyroidism and ophthalmopathy. RNA transcripts gave rise to amplified TCR beta CDR3 regions. Carried out on the TCR CDR3, a first-round RT-PCR used the HTBI primer set. TCRdb re-called the multiplex PCR reads with MiXCR, one entry per CDR3 protein. The sample lists about 600,000 distinct CDR3 sequences, 13% to 15% seen once, with roughly 7% in the top ten. Sequencing was done on a sample of blood. The receptor source for this set is a young woman with Graves' ophthalmopathy.

On this clonotype itself: The germline gene is not matched at one end of the junction; a read error may be the cause. The rearrangement links TRBV5-5 to TRBJ2-2, with D hard to call. CDR3 length: 14 amino acids. CDR1 and CDR2 (germline): SGHKS, YYEKEE (reference sequence). CDR3 loop: CASSPDQLTGELFF. The CDR3 DNA reads as TGCGCCAGCAGCCCGGACCAGCTCACCGGGGAGCTGTTTTTT.

This clonotype was picked up a small number of times. The CDR3 nucleotides are TGCAGTGCTCAGACAAGCGGGAGGGCCGCTAGTGGCTCCTACAATGAGCAGTTCTTC. It encodes CSAQTSGRAASGSYNEQFF. This chain connects TRBV20-1 to TRBJ2-1; 10 bases align to TRBD2. J gave up 0 bases and V 5 bases, and 16 bases lay outside the gene matches. Germline values: CDR1 DFQATT, CDR2 SNEGSKA (reference sequence). There are 19 residues in the CDR3.

This clonotype was recorded many times. The chain employs TRBV20-1 and TRBJ2-1; 10 positions match TRBD2. J lost 7 bases, V lost 0 bases, and 15 bases had no gene match. Germline loops: CDR1 DFQATT, CDR2 SNEGSKA (reference sequence). CDR3 length equals 18 residues. The CDR3 DNA reads TGCAGTGCTAGAGATTCGGGCGGGGGAGCGGGAGGGCTAAATGAGCAGTTCTTC. This sequence encodes CSARDSGGGAGGLNEQFF.

This clonotype was found many times. The chain is built from TRBV29-1 and TRBJ1-1; no reliable D call. This CDR3 has 16 amino acids. Germline values: CDR1 SQVTM, CDR2 ANQGSEA. V lost 4 bases and J lost 0, with 18 bases in between. The CDR3 spells CSVGSPVRLMNTEAFF. CDR3 nucleotide sequence: TGCAGCGTTGGTTCCCCAGTCAGACTTATGAACACTGAAGCTTTCTTT.